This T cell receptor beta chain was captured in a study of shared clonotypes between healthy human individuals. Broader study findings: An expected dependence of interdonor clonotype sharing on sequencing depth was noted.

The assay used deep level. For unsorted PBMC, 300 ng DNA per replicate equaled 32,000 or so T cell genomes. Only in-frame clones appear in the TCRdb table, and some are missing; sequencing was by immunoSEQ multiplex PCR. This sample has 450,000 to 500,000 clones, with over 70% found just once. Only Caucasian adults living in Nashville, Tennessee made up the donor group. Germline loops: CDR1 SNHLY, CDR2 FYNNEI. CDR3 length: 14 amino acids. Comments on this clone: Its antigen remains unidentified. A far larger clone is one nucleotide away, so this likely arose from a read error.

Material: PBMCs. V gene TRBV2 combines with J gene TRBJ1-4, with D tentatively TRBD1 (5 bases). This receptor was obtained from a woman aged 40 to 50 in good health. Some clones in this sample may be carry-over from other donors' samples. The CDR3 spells CASSESQGREKLLF. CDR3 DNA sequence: TGTGCCAGCAGTGAATCCCAGGGCCGTGAAAAACTGCTTTTT.